This T cell receptor beta chain was found in a study of blood T cell repertoires in COVID-19. The assay was immunoSEQ multiplex PCR, and TCRdb's table has in-frame clones only and misses some. The table includes a few hundred thousand clones, 86% detected once. The TCR was taken from a man aged 35 to 55 who had recovered from COVID-19. The sample taken for sequencing was peripheral blood.

CDR3 in amino acids: CASSERGSSYGYTF. The CDR3 DNA reads TGTGCCAGCAGTGAAAGGGGAAGTAGCTATGGCTACACCTTC. The chain is built from TRBV2 and TRBJ1-2; D perhaps matches TRBD1 (5 bases). Germline-derived CDR1 and CDR2 are SNHLY and FYNNEI. The CDR3 has 14 amino acids. Trimming left V 2 bases short and J 4 bases short, with 11 bases between.